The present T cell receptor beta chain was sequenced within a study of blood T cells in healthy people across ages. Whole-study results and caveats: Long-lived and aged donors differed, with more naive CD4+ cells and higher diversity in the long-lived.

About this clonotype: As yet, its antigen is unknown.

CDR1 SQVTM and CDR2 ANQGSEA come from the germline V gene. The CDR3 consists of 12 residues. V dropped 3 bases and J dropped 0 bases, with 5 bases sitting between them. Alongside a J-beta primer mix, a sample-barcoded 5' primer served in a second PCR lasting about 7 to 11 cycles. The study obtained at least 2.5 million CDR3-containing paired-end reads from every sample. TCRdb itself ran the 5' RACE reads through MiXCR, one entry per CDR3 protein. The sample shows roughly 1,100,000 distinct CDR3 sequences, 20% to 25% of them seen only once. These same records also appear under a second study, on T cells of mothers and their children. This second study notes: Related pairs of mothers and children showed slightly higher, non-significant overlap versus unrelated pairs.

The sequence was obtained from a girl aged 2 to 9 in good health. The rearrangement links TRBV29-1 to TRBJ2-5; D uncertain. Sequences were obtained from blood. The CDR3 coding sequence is TGCAGCGTTGATCTGTACCAAGAGACCCAGTACTTC. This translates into CSVDLYQETQYF.